The rows below give T cell receptor beta chains drawn from one sample of a study of T cells after yellow fever vaccination. TCRdb independently ran MiXCR on the 5' RACE reads; one entry per CDR3 protein. The table has about 400,000 distinct CDR3 sequences, around 6.4% seen once. This specimen consisted of PBMCs, obtained 5 days after the yellow fever booster vaccination. The receptors were sampled from a man aged 25 to 40 who received the YFV17D yellow fever vaccine. Each CDR3 is given with its conserved first and last residue. D genes are given only for firm matches. Where a row states a size, it is once, few, many or the class of an expanded clone; other rows omit it.

V	D	size	J	CDR3	DNA
TRBV13	TRBD1	-	TRBJ2-1	CASSFDRGLEGEQFF	TGTGCCAGCAGCTTTGACAGGGGTCTAGAGGGCGAGCAGTTCTTC
TRBV6-5	-	few	TRBJ1-4	CASSYSGELNEKLFF	TGTGCCAGCAGTTACTCCGGGGAACTGAATGAAAAACTGTTTTTT
TRBV27	TRBD2	many	TRBJ2-1	CASTLSGRSGNEQFF	TGTGCCAGCACCCTAAGCGGGAGATCGGGCAATGAGCAGTTCTTC
TRBV11-1	-	few	TRBJ2-3	CASSLEVYGTASTDTQYF	TGTGCCAGCAGCTTAGAGGTATATGGGACTGCTAGCACAGATACGCAGTATTTT
TRBV29-1	-	-	TRBJ1-2	CSVDSYGYTF	TGCAGCGTTGACAGCTATGGCTACACCTTC
TRBV20-1	TRBD2	few	TRBJ2-3	CSASRLAGYTDTQYF	TGCAGTGCTTCAAGGCTAGCGGGCTACACAGATACGCAGTATTTT
TRBV5-6	TRBD1	many	TRBJ2-5	CASSADRGIQETQYF	TGTGCCAGCAGCGCGGACAGGGGTATCCAAGAGACCCAGTACTTC
TRBV2	-	-	TRBJ2-2	CASSEWRADTGELFF	TGTGCCAGCAGTGAGTGGAGGGCCGACACCGGGGAGCTGTTTTTT
TRBV21-1	-	-	TRBJ2-3	CASSKKEGHPASRCDTQYF	TGTGCCAGCAGCAAAAAGGAGGGCCACCCGGCGAGTCGGTGCGATACGCAGTATTTT
TRBV7-2	TRBD1	few	TRBJ1-1	CASSFLKDRGLGAFF	TGTGCCAGCAGCTTTTTGAAGGACAGGGGGCTGGGAGCTTTCTTT
TRBV3-1	TRBD2	few	TRBJ2-1	CASSQRTSGRARLFNEQFF	TGTGCCAGCAGCCAAAGGACTAGCGGGAGGGCCCGATTATTTAATGAGCAGTTCTTC
TRBV20-1	TRBD2	few	TRBJ2-5	CSAGRTSGQETQYF	TGCAGTGCTGGACGGACTAGCGGACAAGAGACCCAGTACTTC
TRBV20-1	-	many	TRBJ1-2	CSPWTNYGYTF	TGCAGTCCCTGGACTAACTATGGCTACACCTTC
TRBV6-2/TRBV6-3	TRBD2	many	TRBJ2-1	CASSYLTGGSYNEQFF	TGTGCCAGCAGTTACTTAACGGGAGGCTCCTACAATGAGCAGTTCTTC
TRBV29-1	-	few	TRBJ2-5	CSVPRGETQYF	TGCAGCGTTCCCAGAGGGGAGACCCAGTACTTC
TRBV28	-	many	TRBJ2-5	CATIEGEVGETQYF	TGTGCCACCATAGAGGGAGAGGTTGGTGAGACCCAGTACTTC
TRBV29-1	-	-	TRBJ2-7	CSVGLTSYEQYF	TGCAGCGTGGGGCTGACCTCCTACGAGCAGTACTTC
TRBV28	-	many	TRBJ2-3	CASSFPSTDTQYF	TGTGCCAGCAGTTTTCCTAGCACAGATACGCAGTATTTT
TRBV27	-	many	TRBJ2-1	CASSPRDGSYNEQFF	TGTGCCAGCAGTCCACGGGACGGGTCCTACAATGAGCAGTTCTTC
TRBV12-3/TRBV12-4	-	few	TRBJ1-5	CASSLAPGMANQPQHF	TGTGCCAGCAGTTTAGCACCAGGGATGGCCAATCAGCCCCAGCATTTT
TRBV12-3/TRBV12-4	TRBD2	-	TRBJ2-7	CASSRASSGRESF	TGTGCCAGCAGCCGGGCTTCTAGCGGGAGGGAGAGCTTC
TRBV20-1	-	-	TRBJ1-5	CSARADPNQPQHF	TGCAGTGCTAGGGCCGACCCCAATCAGCCCCAGCATTTT
TRBV12-3/TRBV12-4	-	many	TRBJ2-7	CASSLALLSYEQYF	TGTGCCAGCAGTTTAGCTCTGCTCTCCTACGAGCAGTACTTC
TRBV20-1	-	many	TRBJ2-3	CSASGGAATDTQYF	TGCAGTGCTAGTGGCGGGGCGGCCACGGATACGCAGTATTTT
TRBV7-9	-	many	TRBJ2-2	CASSFPLTDTGELFF	TGTGCCAGCAGCTTTCCTCTGACGGACACCGGGGAGCTGTTTTTT
TRBV10-3	TRBD1	many	TRBJ2-4	CAISEELTGVAKNIQYF	TGTGCCATCAGTGAAGAATTGACAGGGGTAGCCAAAAACATTCAGTACTTC
TRBV5-1	TRBD1	-	TRBJ2-7	CASSFRDRNYEQYF	TGCGCCAGCAGCTTTAGGGACAGGAACTACGAGCAGTACTTC
TRBV21-1	-	few	TRBJ2-2	CASSKGVAGTGELFF	TGTGCCAGCAGCAAAGGGGTAGCGGGCACCGGGGAGCTGTTTTTT
TRBV14	-	few	TRBJ2-7	CASSQVTGLEQYF	TGTGCCAGCAGCCAAGTTACAGGGCTCGAGCAGTACTTC
TRBV11-1	-	many	TRBJ1-5	CASSLDLGAAEGNQPQHF	TGTGCCAGCAGCTTAGATCTGGGGGCAGCGGAAGGCAATCAGCCCCAGCATTTT
TRBV25-1	TRBD1	-	TRBJ2-6	CASSGPGTGTAASGANVLTF	TGTGCCAGCAGTGGTCCCGGGACAGGGACAGCCGCCTCTGGGGCCAACGTCCTGACTTTC
TRBV28	TRBD1	-	TRBJ2-3	CASNSDRGGDTQYF	TGTGCCAGCAACTCGGACAGGGGAGGGGATACGCAGTATTTT
TRBV5-1	-	many	TRBJ1-1	CASSLWGENTEAFF	TGCGCCAGCAGCTTGTGGGGCGAGAACACTGAAGCTTTCTTT
TRBV25-1	TRBD1	many	TRBJ2-3	CASTGFGTATDTQYF	TGTGCCAGCACTGGATTTGGGACAGCCACAGATACGCAGTATTTT
TRBV12-3/TRBV12-4	-	few	TRBJ2-7	CATQLTWGGNEQYF	TGTGCCACCCAACTGACCTGGGGAGGCAACGAGCAGTACTTC
TRBV14	-	many	TRBJ2-1	CASSQVDYRGGQNNEQFF	TGTGCCAGCAGCCAAGTGGATTACAGGGGAGGGCAGAACAATGAGCAGTTCTTC
TRBV20-1	-	-	TRBJ1-6	CSARDGRGNSPLHF	TGCAGTGCTAGAGATGGCAGGGGCAATTCACCCCTCCACTTT
TRBV5-5	TRBD2	few	TRBJ2-5	CASSLGDSGNQETQYF	TGTGCCAGCAGCTTGGGGGATAGCGGGAACCAAGAGACCCAGTACTTC
TRBV10-2	-	-	TRBJ2-7	CASSEGGSVYEQYF	TGCGCCAGCAGTGAAGGGGGGTCCGTCTACGAGCAGTACTTC
TRBV20-1	TRBD2	-	TRBJ2-5	CCARGSVAGIQETQYF	TGCTGTGCTAGAGGATCGGTAGCGGGAATCCAAGAGACCCAGTACTTC
TRBV9	-	few	TRBJ2-7	CASSATPGTAYEQYF	TGTGCCAGCAGCGCAACTCCCGGGACGGCCTACGAGCAGTACTTC
TRBV20-1	TRBD1	few	TRBJ1-5	CSAYRGNNQPQHF	TGCAGTGCTTACAGGGGTAACAATCAGCCCCAGCATTTT
TRBV20-1	-	few	TRBJ2-5	CSAPGSSRGETQYF	TGCAGCGCTCCGGGGTCCTCACGGGGGGAGACCCAGTACTTC
TRBV6-1	TRBD1	few	TRBJ2-2	CASNLGQGDGGELFF	TGTGCCAGCAACCTAGGACAGGGCGATGGCGGGGAGCTGTTTTTT
TRBV5-1	TRBD2	-	TRBJ2-1	CASSREALEQFF	TGCGCCAGCAGCCGGGAGGCCCTGGAGCAGTTCTTC